The clone carrying this TCR beta chain was counted ten times or more. Its specificity is not known. Trimming cost V 0 bases and J 5 bases; bases outside gene matches: 8. The CDR3 runs 17 residues. From germline, CDR1 is MGHRA and CDR2 YSYEKL. The record originates from a study of T-cell reconstitution after alpha-beta-depleted transplantation in children. Unique molecular identifiers tagged the TCRbeta library. In TCRdb, the PCR reads were re-called with MiXCR into one record per CDR3 protein. The data contain approximately 350,000 distinct CDR3 sequences, roughly 17% of them seen just once; the ten biggest clones take up around 38%. Study findings and constraints: T cells produced anew were the main source of T-cell counts and diversity one year after transplant. Reported findings indicate that, about two months after transplant, alpha-beta T cells came from several hundred expanded clones, which were derived from non-depleted graft cells. Surviving recipient T cells and thymic progenitors accounted for the high day-60 TCRbeta diversity observed in some patients.

Sample: PBMCs, mostly from graft donor cells, taken 360 days after TCRalphabeta/CD19-depleted stem cell transplant. The rearrangement uses TRBV4-1 and TRBJ2-1, with 9 bases aligning to TRBD1. The TCR originated in a male patient between 2 and 9 years old who had a stem cell transplant for acute lymphoblastic leukemia, so the T cells may come from the graft donor. The CDR3 nucleotides are TGCGCCAGCAGCCAAGAACGCGGGACAGGGAGAAACAATGAGCAGTTCTTC. Protein product: CASSQERGTGRNNEQFF.